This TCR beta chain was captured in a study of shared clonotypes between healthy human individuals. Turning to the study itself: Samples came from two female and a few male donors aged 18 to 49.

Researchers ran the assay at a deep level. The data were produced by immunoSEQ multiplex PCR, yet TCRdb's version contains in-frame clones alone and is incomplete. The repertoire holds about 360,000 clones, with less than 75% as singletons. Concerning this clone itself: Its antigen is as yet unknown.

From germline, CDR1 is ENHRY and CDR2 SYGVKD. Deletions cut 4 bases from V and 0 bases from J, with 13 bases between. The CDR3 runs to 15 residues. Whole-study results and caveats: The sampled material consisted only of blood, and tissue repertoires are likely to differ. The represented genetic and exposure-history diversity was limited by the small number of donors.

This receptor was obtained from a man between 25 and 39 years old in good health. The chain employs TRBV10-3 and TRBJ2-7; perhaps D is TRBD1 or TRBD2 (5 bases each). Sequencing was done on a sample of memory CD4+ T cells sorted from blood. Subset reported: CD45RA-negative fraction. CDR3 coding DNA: TGTGCCATCAGTGGGTTCTGGGGGAGCTCCTACGAGCAGTACTTC. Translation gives CAISGFWGSSYEQYF.